This T cell receptor beta chain derives from a study of cytomegalovirus exposure and HLA in healthy donors. Study results and caveats: Several V segments, TRBV6-2 and TRBV6-3 among them, could not be told apart and were dropped. In an earlier analysis, productive rearrangement rates for most beta V segments clustered near 87% or 30%. Common viral pathogens seemed, in a later analysis, to connect with several of the most significant clusters.

Trimming removed 6 bases from V and 1 base from J; junction bases left unmatched: 8. Germline V gene sequence: CDR1 MNHNY, CDR2 SVGAGI (reference sequence). The CDR3 has 15 residues. Both 60 Vbeta primers and 13 Jbeta primers went into the PCR. Sequencing was performed with immunoSEQ multiplex PCR; in TCRdb, only in-frame clones are kept and a portion is missing. Here the sample spans 150,000 to 200,000 clones, 70% to 80% being singletons. Comments on this clone: The antigen remains undetermined.

The sequenced sample consisted of PBMCs. The source is a man between 60 and 70 years old in good health and CMV-seronegative. The chain couples TRBV6-6 to TRBJ2-5; the match to TRBD2 covers 7 bases. CDR3 nucleotide sequence: TGTGCCAGCAGAGATAGCGGGCAACCCCAAGAGACCCAGTACTTC. Its translation: CASRDSGQPQETQYF.